Below are 13 T cell receptor beta chains sequenced from a single sample in a study of cytomegalovirus exposure and HLA in healthy donors (dated by TCRdb to about 2017). Receptors were amplified or captured by the immunoSEQ multiplex PCR assay. For the multiplex PCR, a mixture combining 60 forward primers for TCR Vbeta segments and 13 reverse primers for TCR Jbeta segments was used. Sourced from immuneACCESS, this table was stored by TCRdb with only in-frame sequences that have V and J called. A share of the clones is absent; for the studies checked, an unresolved V gene accounts for under half, and the remainder has no known explanation. The sample table holds about 130,000 clones, of which roughly 8.8% were seen once. The ten largest make up about 7.5% of the sample. Sample: PBMCs. The receptors originated from a woman in her thirties or forties in good health and CMV-seropositive.

The chain has TRBV6-1 and TRBJ2-3; D might be TRBD2 (6 bases). The CDR3 consists of 12 residues. Trimming removed 8 bases from V and 2 bases from J, with 8 bases in between. Germline V CDR1 and CDR2: MNHNS, SASEGT. The CDR3 DNA follows: TGTGCCAGCCGGAGGGCCACAGATACGCAGTATTTT. Its translation is CASRRATDTQYF.

This clone appeared a few times. The V gene is TRBV2, the J gene TRBJ1-3, with 8 bases aligning to TRBD1. Germline values: CDR1 SNHLY, CDR2 FYNNEI. J lost 4 bases, V lost 5 bases, and 7 bases had no gene match. The CDR3 has 15 residues. The CDR3 sequence is CASSLQGVAGNTIYF. The CDR3 DNA sequence: TGTGCCAGCAGTCTACAGGGGGTAGCGGGAAACACCATATATTTT.

The chain joins TRBV5-4 to TRBJ2-5; maybe TRBD2 (6 bases). From germline, CDR1 is SGHNT and CDR2 YYREEE (reference sequence). V was pared by 4 bases and J by 5 bases, with 21 bases between. This CDR3 spans 16 amino acids. CDR3 DNA sequence: TGTGCCAGCAGCGACACTAGCCGGGCTGTGGGGGAGACCCAGTACTTC. Translation: CASSDTSRAVGETQYF.

The chain joins TRBV10-3 to TRBJ1-4; perhaps TRBD1 as D (5 bases). Germline V gene data show CDR1 as ENHRY and CDR2 as SYGVKD. The CDR3 runs 14 residues. Trimming left V 6 bases short and J 0 bases short, with 8 bases between. The CDR3 protein is CAIRETATNEKLFF. As DNA, the CDR3 is TGTGCCATCAGGGAGACAGCAACTAATGAAAAACTGTTTTTT.

V is TRBV7-9 and J is TRBJ2-2; TRBD1 is a possible D gene (6 bases). With 3 bases removed from V and 3 bases from J, the gap between germline ends came to 11 bases. This CDR3 region has 15 residues. Germline V gene sequence: CDR1 SEHNR, CDR2 FQNEAQ (reference sequence). The chain's CDR3 is CASSFLQGHTGELFF. DNA of the CDR3: TGTGCCAGCAGCTTTTTACAGGGCCACACCGGGGAGCTGTTTTTT.

The chain uses TRBV11-2 and TRBJ1-5; D not certain. The V gene's germline CDR1 is SGHAT and CDR2 FQNNGV. Trimming removed 0 bases at V and 3 bases at J, with 6 bases between. This CDR3 has 14 amino acids. CDR3 sequence: CASSLDRSNQPQHF. The CDR3 bases are TGTGCCAGCAGCTTAGACAGGTCCAATCAGCCCCAGCATTTT.

This clone was detected only a few times. The V call is TRBV27, the J call TRBJ2-7; maybe TRBD2 (5 bases). CDR1 and CDR2 from the germline V gene are MNHEY and SMNVEV (reference sequence). Trimming removed 0 bases at V and 0 bases at J, with 6 bases between. The CDR3 runs to 14 residues. CDR3 sequence (DNA): TGTGCCAGCAGTTTATCGGGGAGCTCCTACGAGCAGTACTTC. It translates to CASSLSGSSYEQYF.

On this clone itself: Other DNA sequences in this sample translate to the same CDR3. The chain carries TRBV2 and TRBJ2-7, with 15 bases lining up with TRBD2. Germline CDR1 SNHLY, CDR2 FYNNEI. V was clipped by 10 bases and J by 0 bases; unmatched bases: 10. This CDR3 contains 17 residues. The CDR3 DNA follows: TGTGCCACCAGAGGGACTAGCGGGGGGACATCCTCCTACGAGCAGTACTTC. Amino acids: CATRGTSGGTSSYEQYF.

Here the CDR3 DNA reads TGTGCCAGCAGAACCGGACAGGGGTACACCGGGGAGCTGTTTTTT. Its protein is CASRTGQGYTGELFF. The chain links TRBV6-5 to TRBJ2-2; 9 bases map to TRBD1. V was pared by 6 bases and J by 3 bases, with 5 bases of the junction left unmatched. The germline gives CDR1 MNHEY, CDR2 SVGAGI. CDR3 length equals 15 residues.

This clone turned up a few times. The chain employs TRBV5-1 and TRBJ2-7; a possible D gene is TRBD1 (5 bases). Germline CDR1 SGHRS, CDR2 YFSETQ. CDR3 length: 12 residues. Trimming shortened V by 0 bases and J by 4 bases, and 5 bases separated the two germline ends. The DNA of the CDR3 is TGCGCCAGCAGCTTGGAGGGGTACGAGCAGTACTTC. As protein: CASSLEGYEQYF.

This clone has only a few counts. The chain combines TRBV6-6 with TRBJ2-3; maybe TRBD2 (5 bases). Germline CDR1 is MNHNY and CDR2 is SVGAGI (reference sequence). Between the trimmed V and J ends, which lost 0 bases and 0 bases, there was a span of 10 bases. The CDR3 is 16 amino acids. CDR3 nucleotide sequence: TGTGCCAGCAGTTACTCGAGCGGAACTAGCACAGATACGCAGTATTTT. Translated, it gives CASSYSSGTSTDTQYF.

There are a few counts of this clone. The rearrangement joins TRBV6-5 to TRBJ1-5; 11 nucleotides line up with TRBD1. Trimming took 8 bases from V and 7 from J; bases not matched to a gene: 4. The CDR3 runs to 13 residues. The germline V gene has CDR1 MNHEY and CDR2 SVGAGI. CDR3 in amino acids: CASGTGGAQPQHF. The CDR3 DNA reads TGTGCCAGCGGGACAGGGGGAGCACAGCCCCAGCATTTT.

This clone has a handful of counts. The V and J genes are TRBV5-1 and TRBJ1-5; maybe TRBD1 (5 bases). Deletions cut 3 bases from V and 8 bases from J, with 15 bases between. Germline V lookup: CDR1 SGHRS, CDR2 YFSETQ. The CDR3 totals 14 residues. For the CDR3, the DNA is TGCGCCAGCAGCTGGCAAAGGGGTGTAGAGCCCCAGCATTTT. Translated, it gives CASSWQRGVEPQHF.